These 27 T cell receptor beta chains were all obtained from the same sample, sequenced in a study of CXCR3-negative and CXCR3-positive naive CD8 T cells. cDNA libraries for TRB were generated by 5' RACE incorporating UMI labels. TCRdb reanalyzed the 5' RACE reads and collapses them to one entry per CDR3 protein, without DNA. The record lists over 20,000 distinct CDR3 sequences, of which the ten most abundant hold approximately 2.8%. Sequenced sample: naive CXCR3- CD8+ T cells from blood. Regarding subset: CD45RO-CCR7+CD27+CD95- naive CD8+ T cells lacking CXCR3 (TNR3-). The source is a human donor in good health. Some clones in this sample may be carry-over from other donors' samples.

This sequence joins TRBV4-3 and TRBJ2-3; TCRdb's assignment of TRBD2 cannot be checked, as there is no DNA. The CDR3 is 15 residues long. Germline assignment: CDR1 LGHNA and CDR2 YSLEER. CDR3 in amino acids: CASSPGLVITDTQYF.

The chain employs TRBV14 and TRBJ2-1; TCRdb designates TRBD1, a call that cannot be tested without DNA. This CDR3 spans 16 amino acids. CDR1 and CDR2 (germline): SGHDN, FVKESK. CDR3 protein: CASSQDRGRVNNEQFF.

This chain joins TRBV6-6 and TRBJ2-3; TCRdb indicates TRBD1, and absent DNA this call remains unverified. CDR1 and CDR2 from the germline V gene are MNHNY and SVGAGI (reference sequence). The CDR3 runs 15 residues. CDR3 residues: CASSRQGGEADTQYF.

V is TRBV20-1 and J is TRBJ1-1. CDR3 length: 13 amino acids. The germline CDR1 and CDR2 sequences are DFQATT and SNEGSKA (reference sequence). The CDR3: CSAGGTGHTEAFF.

This chain links TRBV4-3 with TRBJ2-1; TCRdb selects TRBD1, and the lack of DNA leaves this call unchecked. This CDR3 has 15 residues. Germline loops: CDR1 LGHNA, CDR2 YSLEER. The CDR3: CASSQVGYGGDEQFF.

The chain couples TRBV4-2 to TRBJ2-3. The CDR3 contains 13 residues. The V gene's germline CDR1 is LGHNA and CDR2 YNFKEQ. The CDR3 sequence: CASSGVEPDTQYF.

V and J are TRBV20-1 and TRBJ2-1. The CDR3 extends over 15 amino acids. Germline CDR1 DFQATT, CDR2 SNEGSKA (reference sequence). CDR3 sequence reads: CSALPYRSSYNEQFF.

The V call is TRBV27, the J call TRBJ1-2; as DNA is missing, the TRBD1 call by TCRdb cannot be tested. The CDR3 has 16 residues. Germline CDR1 is MNHEY and CDR2 is SMNVEV (reference sequence). CDR3 protein: CASSLHSLTGTHGYTF.

The chain recombines TRBV25-1 with TRBJ1-1; TCRdb outputs TRBD1, but without DNA this stays unchecked. The CDR3 has 14 residues. Per the germline V gene, CDR1 is MGHDK and CDR2 is SYGVNS. CDR3 amino acids: CASSVGPLNTEAFF.

This rearrangement joins TRBV7-9 to TRBJ2-7; the D gene TCRdb calls, TRBD2, cannot be checked with no DNA. Germline V CDR1 and CDR2: SEHNR, FQNEAQ (reference sequence). The CDR3 runs 14 residues. CDR3 sequence reads: CASRDGTSTYEQYF. The full variable domain, in which reference TRBV7-9 and TRBJ2-7 provide the parts outside the CDR3, is DTGVSQNPRHKITKRGQNVTFRCDPISEHNRLYWYRQTLGQGPEFLTYFQNEAQLEKSRLLSDRFSAERPKGSFSTLEIQRTEQGDSAMYLCASRDGTSTYEQYFGPGTRLTVT.

Here the CDR3 reads CASSQDSIITDPNYGYTF. V is TRBV14 and J is TRBJ1-2. The CDR3 runs to 18 residues. Germline V gene sequence: CDR1 SGHDN, CDR2 FVKESK.

The V gene is TRBV20-1, the J gene TRBJ1-1; TCRdb's assignment of TRBD1 cannot be checked, as there is no DNA. The germline gives CDR1 DFQATT, CDR2 SNEGSKA (reference sequence). The CDR3 loop spans 14 amino acids. CDR3 loop: CSAWAPGRETEAFF.

The chain employs TRBV12-3 or TRBV12-4 and TRBJ2-5; TCRdb designates TRBD1, a call that cannot be tested without DNA. CDR3 length equals 17 residues. CDR3 loop: CASSFVRASPPKETQYF.

The genes are TRBV11-2 and TRBJ2-1; lacking DNA, the TRBD2 call made by TCRdb goes unchecked. Germline CDR1 reads SGHAT; CDR2 reads FQNNGV. The CDR3 runs 13 residues. CDR3 sequence reads: CASFPGLGSEQFF. Together with reference TRBV11-2 and TRBJ2-1, the CDR3 gives the full variable domain: EAGVAQSPRYKIIEKRQSVAFWCNPISGHATLYWYQQILGQGPKLLIQFQNNGVVDDSQLPKDRFSAERLKGVDSTLKIQPAKLEDSAVYLCASFPGLGSEQFFGPGTRLTVL.

The V gene is TRBV6-5, the J gene TRBJ2-7; TCRdb indicates TRBD1, and absent DNA this call remains unverified. The CDR3 length is 16 residues. Germline loops: CDR1 MNHEY, CDR2 SVGAGI. The CDR3 spells CASSYSPGQGTHEQYF.

The rearrangement links TRBV7-2 to TRBJ2-7. Germline CDR1 is SGHTA and CDR2 is FQGNSA. The CDR3 length is 15 residues. CDR3 protein: CASSLFGGATYEQYF.

The chain couples TRBV11-2 to TRBJ1-1. The CDR3 spans 12 residues. Looked up from germline, CDR1 is SGHAT and CDR2 is FQNNGV. The CDR3 sequence is CASSTRTEEAFF.

J is TRBJ2-2 and V is TRBV20-1; TCRdb names TRBD2, which stays unverified in the absence of DNA. This CDR3 contains 13 residues. Germline CDR1 DFQATT, CDR2 SNEGSKA (reference sequence). The CDR3 region is CSARGMNTGELFF.

The rearrangement joins TRBV6-5 to TRBJ2-3; no DNA is available, so the TRBD2 call from TCRdb remains unchecked. The CDR3 runs to 16 residues. Germline-derived CDR1 and CDR2 are MNHEY and SVGAGI. CDR3 amino acids: CASSSGGLAAADTQYF.

The rearrangement joins TRBV29-1 to TRBJ2-7; TCRdb picks TRBD2, but there is no DNA to check that call. This CDR3 has 12 residues. From germline, CDR1 is SQVTM and CDR2 ANQGSEA. The CDR3 loop reads CSAGDLPYEQYF.

The chain's CDR3 is CASSQTNNEQFF. The chain recombines TRBV7-9 with TRBJ2-1. The CDR3 loop spans 12 amino acids. Germline CDR1 reads SEHNR; CDR2 reads FQNEAQ (reference sequence). Full variable domain (outside the CDR3, taken from reference TRBV7-9 and TRBJ2-1): DTGVSQNPRHKITKRGQNVTFRCDPISEHNRLYWYRQTLGQGPEFLTYFQNEAQLEKSRLLSDRFSAERPKGSFSTLEIQRTEQGDSAMYLCASSQTNNEQFFGPGTRLTVL.

V gene TRBV28 combines with J gene TRBJ2-3; TCRdb selects TRBD1, and the lack of DNA leaves this call unchecked. There are 15 residues in the CDR3. Germline V gene sequence: CDR1 MDHEN, CDR2 SYDVKM. The chain's CDR3 is CASSPGTATTDTQYF.

V is TRBV25-1 and J is TRBJ2-1; the TCRdb call, TRBD2, lacks DNA for checking. Per germline, CDR1 MGHDK and CDR2 SYGVNS. The CDR3 extends over 16 amino acids. The CDR3 spells CASSKVSPPTYNEQFF. The whole variable domain, remainder taken from reference TRBV25-1 and TRBJ2-1, is EADIYQTPRYLVIGTGKKITLECSQTMGHDKMYWYQQDPGMELHLIHYSYGVNSTEKGDLSSESTVSRIRTEHFPLTLESARPSHTSQYLCASSKVSPPTYNEQFFGPGTRLTVL.

The chain couples TRBV7-9 to TRBJ2-3. The germline CDR1 and CDR2 sequences are SEHNR and FQNEAQ (reference sequence). The CDR3 has 14 residues. CDR3 sequence: CAILYGQITDTQYF.

By frequency, this clonotype registers large. The genes are TRBV20-1 and TRBJ2-1; the D call of TRBD1 rests on TCRdb alone, since no DNA is present to check it. The germline gives CDR1 DFQATT, CDR2 SNEGSKA (reference sequence). The CDR3 contains 16 residues. The CDR3: CSARGDGGSTYNEQFF.

The V gene is TRBV20-1, the J gene TRBJ2-5; absent DNA, TCRdb's TRBD1 call cannot be checked. Germline V gene sequence: CDR1 DFQATT, CDR2 SNEGSKA (reference sequence). The CDR3 sequence is 15 residues long. The CDR3 here is CSASRWGGLQETQYF.

This clonotype is identified as medium-sized from frequency. The chain recombines TRBV29-1 with TRBJ2-4. CDR1 is SQVTM and CDR2 is ANQGSEA in the germline V gene. The CDR3 runs 15 residues. The CDR3 protein is CSVRNARVAKNIQYF. The variable domain in full, with the rest retrieved from reference TRBV29-1 and TRBJ2-4, is SAVISQKPSRDICQRGTSLTIQCQVDSQVTMMFWYRQQPGQSLTLIATANQGSEATYESGFVIDKFPISRPNLTFSTLTVSNMSPEDSSIYLCSVRNARVAKNIQYFGAGTRLSVL.